The rows below give T cell receptor beta chains drawn from one sample of a study of shared clonotypes between healthy human individuals. TCRdb's table, derived via immunoSEQ multiplex PCR, lists solely in-frame clones and lacks some. Altogether over 1.5 million clones are present, around 98% being singletons, with the ten largest covering 0.45%. Sequenced material: naive CD4+ T cells sorted from blood. All receptors derive from a man aged 25 to 40 in good health. The CDR3 runs from the conserved cysteine through the conserved F or W. Each record gives: V gene, D gene, J gene, CDR3 protein, CDR3 DNA. D genes are given only for firm matches.

v_gene: TRBV30; d_gene: .; j_gene: TRBJ1-2; CDR3aa: CAWRTHKNYGYTF; CDR3nt: TGTGCCTGGAGGACTCATAAGAACTATGGCTACACCTTC
v_gene: TRBV7-8; d_gene: .; j_gene: TRBJ2-7; CDR3aa: CASSLGWRTEGYEQYF; CDR3nt: TGTGCCAGCAGCTTAGGGTGGAGGACAGAGGGATACGAGCAGTACTTC
v_gene: TRBV28; d_gene: .; j_gene: TRBJ2-7; CDR3aa: CASSSPPYEQYF; CDR3nt: TGTGCCAGCAGCTCGCCCCCTTACGAGCAGTACTTC
v_gene: TRBV5-5; d_gene: .; j_gene: TRBJ2-5; CDR3aa: CASSLFTGGETQYF; CDR3nt: TGTGCCAGCAGCTTGTTTACAGGTGGAGAGACCCAGTACTTC
v_gene: TRBV18; d_gene: .; j_gene: TRBJ1-4; CDR3aa: CASSPKGGSTNEKLFF; CDR3nt: TGTGCCAGCTCACCTAAGGGAGGGTCAACTAATGAAAAACTGTTTTTT
v_gene: TRBV5-4; d_gene: TRBD2; j_gene: TRBJ2-7; CDR3aa: CASSLELAAYEQYF; CDR3nt: TGTGCCAGCAGCTTGGAGCTAGCGGCCTACGAGCAGTACTTC
v_gene: TRBV7-9; d_gene: .; j_gene: TRBJ1-2; CDR3aa: CASSFTGANYGYTF; CDR3nt: TGTGCCAGCAGCTTTACGGGGGCTAACTATGGCTACACCTTC
v_gene: TRBV7-6; d_gene: TRBD1; j_gene: TRBJ1-1; CDR3aa: CASSIDRDTEAFF; CDR3nt: TGTGCCAGCAGCATCGACAGGGACACTGAAGCTTTCTTT
v_gene: TRBV25-1; d_gene: .; j_gene: TRBJ2-7; CDR3aa: CASSEVGEQYF; CDR3nt: TGTGCCAGCAGTGAAGTGGGCGAGCAGTACTTC
v_gene: TRBV6-6; d_gene: TRBD1; j_gene: TRBJ1-1; CDR3aa: CASSRGQGNTEAFF; CDR3nt: TGTGCCAGCAGTAGGGGACAGGGGAACACTGAAGCTTTCTTT
v_gene: TRBV12-5; d_gene: .; j_gene: TRBJ2-5; CDR3aa: CASGLRGQETQYF; CDR3nt: TGTGCTAGTGGTTTGCGGGGCCAAGAGACCCAGTACTTC
v_gene: TRBV9; d_gene: TRBD2; j_gene: TRBJ2-1; CDR3aa: CASSVKREPYNEQFF; CDR3nt: TGTGCCAGCAGCGTCAAGCGGGAGCCCTACAATGAGCAGTTCTTC
v_gene: TRBV4-1; d_gene: .; j_gene: TRBJ2-7; CDR3aa: CASSGSPHEQYF; CDR3nt: TGCGCCAGCAGCGGGAGCCCCCACGAGCAGTACTTC
v_gene: TRBV5-4; d_gene: .; j_gene: TRBJ2-1; CDR3aa: CASSLRTPSYNEQFF; CDR3nt: TGTGCCAGCAGCTTGCGGACACCCTCCTACAATGAGCAGTTCTTC
v_gene: TRBV5-1; d_gene: TRBD1; j_gene: TRBJ1-3; CDR3aa: CASSYDRAGNTIYF; CDR3nt: TGCGCCAGCAGTTATGACAGGGCTGGAAACACCATATATTTT
v_gene: TRBV5-1; d_gene: TRBD2; j_gene: TRBJ2-7; CDR3aa: CASSLGLAEYEQYF; CDR3nt: TGCGCCAGCAGCTTGGGACTAGCGGAATACGAGCAGTACTTC
v_gene: TRBV18; d_gene: .; j_gene: TRBJ2-5; CDR3aa: CASSRPGETQYF; CDR3nt: TGTGCCAGCTCACGTCCAGGAGAGACCCAGTACTTC
v_gene: TRBV18; d_gene: .; j_gene: TRBJ1-2; CDR3aa: CASSPIIELLPGQKNYGYTF; CDR3nt: TGTGCCAGCTCACCAATAATTGAGTTGTTGCCCGGACAGAAAAATTATGGCTACACCTTC
v_gene: TRBV4-1; d_gene: .; j_gene: TRBJ1-2; CDR3aa: CASSQDLGHGYTF; CDR3nt: TGCGCCAGCAGCCAAGATCTCGGGCATGGCTACACCTTC
v_gene: TRBV5-5; d_gene: .; j_gene: TRBJ2-6; CDR3aa: CASKTDSGANVLTF; CDR3nt: TGTGCCAGCAAAACGGACTCTGGGGCCAACGTCCTGACTTTC
v_gene: TRBV11-3; d_gene: .; j_gene: TRBJ2-2; CDR3aa: CASSPYSGELFF; CDR3nt: TGTGCCAGCAGCCCATACAGCGGGGAGCTGTTTTTT
v_gene: TRBV15; d_gene: .; j_gene: TRBJ1-3; CDR3aa: CATSRDFNGDTIYF; CDR3nt: TGTGCCACCAGCAGAGATTTTAATGGGGACACCATATATTTT
v_gene: TRBV5-1; d_gene: .; j_gene: TRBJ2-5; CDR3aa: CASSPLDGIQETQYF; CDR3nt: TGCGCCAGCAGCCCCCTGGACGGTATACAAGAGACCCAGTACTTC
v_gene: TRBV7-8; d_gene: TRBD1; j_gene: TRBJ2-7; CDR3aa: CASRPTGTGSYEQYF; CDR3nt: TGTGCCAGCAGACCGACCGGGACAGGATCCTACGAGCAGTACTTC
v_gene: TRBV4-3; d_gene: TRBD1; j_gene: TRBJ1-1; CDR3aa: CASSWDRLGTEAFF; CDR3nt: TGCGCCAGCAGTTGGGACAGGTTGGGGACTGAAGCTTTCTTT
v_gene: TRBV7-2; d_gene: TRBD1; j_gene: TRBJ2-5; CDR3aa: CASSLRGQGLKETQYF; CDR3nt: TGTGCCAGCAGCCTGCGGGGACAGGGCCTGAAAGAGACCCAGTACTTC
v_gene: TRBV2; d_gene: TRBD1; j_gene: TRBJ2-3; CDR3aa: CASSGQGLTDTQYF; CDR3nt: TGTGCCAGCAGTGGACAGGGGTTGACAGATACGCAGTATTTT
v_gene: TRBV6-5; d_gene: .; j_gene: TRBJ2-7; CDR3aa: CASSESPYEQYF; CDR3nt: TGTGCCAGCAGCGAGAGCCCCTACGAGCAGTACTTC